This T cell receptor beta chain is drawn from a study of cytomegalovirus exposure and HLA in healthy donors. This clone was found a few times. The germline CDR1 and CDR2 sequences are MNHEY and SVGAGI. With 7 bases removed from V and 2 bases from J, the gap between germline ends came to 16 bases. The CDR3 extends over 15 amino acids. The PCR used 60 Vbeta and 13 Jbeta primers. Assay used: immunoSEQ multiplex PCR; TCRdb lists only in-frame clones, some missing. The sample lists a few hundred thousand clones, about 90% occurring once. Sequencing input: PBMCs. The receptor was derived from a woman aged 18-30 years in good health and CMV-seronegative. V is TRBV6-5 and J is TRBJ2-3; D may be TRBD2 (6 bases). CDR3 residues: CASKVELAFTDTQYF. CDR3 DNA: TGTGCCAGCAAAGTAGAGCTAGCGTTCACAGATACGCAGTATTTT.